This T cell receptor (beta chain) was captured by sequencing in a study of T cells after yellow fever vaccination. The length of the CDR3 is 11 residues. Germline CDR1 and CDR2: SQVTM and ANQGSEA. V lost 7 bases, J lost 8 bases, and 12 bases lay in between. Study conclusions and caveats: Faster peaking, at day 5 versus 15, marked a secondary response that was weaker. Abundant clonotypes from the bulk population could get into FACS-sorted repertoires as contaminants. It was a small share of clonotypes that appeared in both CD4 and CD8 compartments.

TCRdb fed the 5' RACE reads into MiXCR, producing one record per CDR3 protein. The table lists about 300,000 distinct CDR3 sequences, around 6.8% of them singletons. This clonotype was detected ten times or more. Its specificity is not known. The receptor comes from a man between 18 and 29 years old who received the YFV17D yellow fever vaccine. The sample here was PBMCs, taken 35 to 50 days after the first yellow fever vaccination. V and J are TRBV29-1 and TRBJ1-5; unclear D gene. In DNA, the CDR3 is TGCAGCGAATATGGCGGCGAGCCCCAGCATTTT. Translation: CSEYGGEPQHF.